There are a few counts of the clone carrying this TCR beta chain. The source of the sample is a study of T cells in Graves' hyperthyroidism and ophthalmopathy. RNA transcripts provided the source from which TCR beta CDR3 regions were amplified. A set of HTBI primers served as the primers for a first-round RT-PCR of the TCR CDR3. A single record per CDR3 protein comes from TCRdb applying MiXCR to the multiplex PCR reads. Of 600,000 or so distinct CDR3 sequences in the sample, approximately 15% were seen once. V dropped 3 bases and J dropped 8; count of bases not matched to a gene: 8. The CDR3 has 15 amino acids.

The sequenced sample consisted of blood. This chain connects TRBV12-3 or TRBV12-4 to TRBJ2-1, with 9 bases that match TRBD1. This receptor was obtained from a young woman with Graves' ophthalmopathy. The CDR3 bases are TGTGCCAGCAGTTTCCGGGACAGGGATCAGGATGAGCAGTTCTTC. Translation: CASSFRDRDQDEQFF.